The next 25 T cell receptor beta chains were all read from a single sample in a study of low-dose radiotherapy and immunotherapy resistance in tumors. First-strand cDNA used TRAV- and TRBV-specific primers, covering alpha and beta chains. With a V-primer adapter and a constant-region primer, TCRs were amplified for 20 PCR cycles. TCRdb re-called the reads with MiXCR, one entry per CDR3 protein. The table includes more than 90,000 distinct CDR3 sequences, roughly 20% detected once. Described time point: after trial treatment. This sample's treatment: LDRT plus nivolumab, ipilimumab, low-dose cyclophosphamide and aspirin (RACIN trial). Sequencing was performed on PBMCs, taken after low-dose radiotherapy plus immunotherapy. The receptor source for this set is a male donor with prostate cancer.

In this sample, this clonotype turned up many times. CDR3 nucleotides: TGTGCCAGCAGTGAGATCAGGGGACCAAATCAGCCCCAGCATTTT. Its translation: CASSEIRGPNQPQHF. The chain recombines TRBV6-1 with TRBJ1-5, with a weak D call TRBD1 (6 bases). Germline-derived CDR1 and CDR2 are MNHNS and SASEGT. The CDR3 length is 15 residues. The V gene lost 3 bases and the J gene lost 4 bases, with 13 bases spanning the gap.

This clonotype was recorded at least ten times. The chain recombines TRBV29-1 with TRBJ1-1, with 7 bases fitting TRBD1. V gave up 6 bases and J gave up 0 bases; unmatched junction bases: 7. Looked up from germline, CDR1 is SQVTM and CDR2 is ANQGSEA. The CDR3 covers 14 residues. The chain's CDR3 is CSVSRQGVNTEAFF. The CDR3 DNA sequence: TGCAGCGTGTCCCGACAGGGAGTGAACACTGAAGCTTTCTTT. Full variable domain (remainder filled in from reference TRBV29-1 and TRBJ1-1): SAVISQKPSRDICQRGTSLTIQCQVDSQVTMMFWYRQQPGQSLTLIATANQGSEATYESGFVIDKFPISRPNLTFSTLTVSNMSPEDSSIYLCSVSRQGVNTEAFFGQGTRLTVV.

At least ten counts were recorded for this clonotype. This sequence joins TRBV2 and TRBJ1-5; TRBD1 aligns across 7 bases. The germline V gene has CDR1 SNHLY and CDR2 FYNNEI. The junction had 2 bases not matched to a gene; V was cut back by 2 bases and J by 4 bases. The CDR3 spans 14 residues. CDR3 loop: CASSERGPNQPQHF. CDR3 bases: TGTGCCAGCAGTGAAAGGGGGCCGAATCAGCCCCAGCATTTT.

At least ten counts were recorded for this clonotype. V is TRBV15 and J is TRBJ1-1; no firm D call. V dropped 8 bases and J dropped 1 base, with 11 bases sitting between them. This CDR3 is built from 13 residues. Germline lookup yields CDR1 LNHNV and CDR2 YYDKDF (reference sequence). In DNA form, the CDR3 reads TGTGCCACCCGCCCCGTTGGGAACACTGAAGCTTTCTTT. It specifies CATRPVGNTEAFF.

This clonotype showed up many times. CDR3 DNA sequence: TGCAGCGTTGGGACTAGCAGGGGGCCTGGAAACACCATATATTTT. This encodes CSVGTSRGPGNTIYF. The rearrangement links TRBV29-1 to TRBJ1-3, with TRBD1 matching 8 bases. Germline CDR1 is SQVTM and CDR2 is ANQGSEA. The CDR3 spans 15 residues. V gave up 4 bases and J gave up 2 bases; unmatched junction bases: 7.

This clonotype was picked up many times. The chain employs TRBV7-2 and TRBJ2-1; 13 bases align to TRBD2. V shed 6 bases and J 8 bases; nucleotides not matched to a gene: 4. The CDR3 consists of 14 residues. The V gene's germline CDR1 is SGHTA and CDR2 FQGNSA. The CDR3 is CASRRGLAGDEQFF. CDR3 in DNA: TGTGCCAGCAGAAGAGGACTAGCGGGGGATGAGCAGTTCTTC. The full variable domain, rest sourced from reference TRBV7-2 and TRBJ2-1, is GAGVSQSPSNKVTEKGKDVELRCDPISGHTALYWYRQSLGQGLEFLIYFQGNSAPDKSGLPSDRFSAERTGGSVSTLTIQRTQQEDSAVYLCASRRGLAGDEQFFGPGTRLTVL.

At least ten counts were recorded for this clonotype. The V call is TRBV25-1, the J call TRBJ2-7, with D tentatively TRBD2 (5 bases). The CDR3 is 19 amino acids. The germline V gene encodes CDR1 MGHDK and CDR2 SYGVNS. Trimming cost V 4 bases and J 2 bases, with 27 bases left between them. The CDR3 DNA follows: TGTGCCAGCAGTGGCAGACCTGGACTTCAATCCCCACTACCCTACGAGCAGTACTTC. This sequence encodes CASSGRPGLQSPLPYEQYF.

This clonotype has at least ten counts. V gene TRBV2 combines with J gene TRBJ2-2, with 11 positions matching TRBD2. Looked up from germline, CDR1 is SNHLY and CDR2 is FYNNEI. The CDR3 length is 15 residues. V gave up 6 bases and J gave up 7 bases; unmatched junction bases: 7. The CDR3 loop reads CASSPSGGSNGELFF. CDR3 in DNA: TGTGCCAGCAGCCCTAGCGGGGGGTCCAACGGGGAGCTGTTTTTT.

Note on this clonotype: Since a much larger clone is just one base distant, this may be a read error. The chain couples TRBV30 to TRBJ2-7; 7 positions agree with TRBD1. From germline, CDR1 is GTSNPN and CDR2 SVGIG (reference sequence). CDR3 length: 14 amino acids. The CDR3 DNA reads as TGTGCCCGGAGTGTTGAGGGGGCTCCTTACGAGCAGTACTTC. Protein product: CARSVEGAPYEQYF.

This clonotype was counted ten times or more. The genes are TRBV19 and TRBJ2-1, with TRBD2 identical over 11 bases. The V gene end was trimmed by 2 bases and the J gene end by 4 bases; junction bases not matched to a gene: 13. The CDR3 totals 19 residues. Germline assignment: CDR1 LNHDA and CDR2 SQIVND (reference sequence). Written as DNA, the CDR3 is TGTGCCAGTAGTATAAACCTAGCGGGGGGACCCGCCCTGTACAATGAGCAGTTCTTC. Amino acid sequence: CASSINLAGGPALYNEQFF.

The sample holds many counts of this clonotype. V and J are TRBV6-2 or TRBV6-3 and TRBJ2-3; D not certain. V was shortened by 8 bases and J by 6 bases, with 9 bases between the two germline ends. This CDR3 has 11 amino acids. From germline, CDR1 is MNHEY and CDR2 SVGEGT. The CDR3 is CASRNWDTQYF. CDR3 nucleotides: TGTGCCAGCCGGAACTGGGATACGCAGTATTTT.

This clonotype was detected ten times or more. The V and J genes are TRBV7-6 and TRBJ2-1; 14 positions match TRBD2. Germline V gene lookup returns CDR1 SGHVS and CDR2 FNYEAQ. J gave up 9 bases and V 1 base, and 5 bases lay outside the gene matches. This CDR3 comprises 16 residues. The CDR3 region has the DNA TGTGCCAGCAGCTTAGTTCCCGGACTAGCGGGGGGTGAGCAGTTCTTC. As protein: CASSLVPGLAGGEQFF.

This clonotype was observed at least ten times. The chain joins TRBV12-3 or TRBV12-4 to TRBJ1-5; possible D gene TRBD1, 6 bases. This CDR3 has 14 amino acids. V lost 4 bases and J 6 bases, leaving 13 bases between the germline ends. The CDR3 here is CASSWGGRGQPQHF. CDR3 nucleotides: TGTGCCAGCAGTTGGGGGGGGCGAGGTCAGCCCCAGCATTTT.

This clonotype was counted at least ten times. The V call is TRBV27, the J call TRBJ1-6; maybe TRBD1 (6 bases). CDR1 is MNHEY and CDR2 is SMNVEV in the germline V gene (reference sequence). The CDR3 has 14 residues. Trimming stripped 3 bases from V and 10 bases from J, with 13 bases between. This CDR3 is CASSLRGGMSPLHF. The CDR3 DNA follows: TGTGCCAGCAGTTTGAGGGGGGGAATGTCACCCCTCCACTTT.

V is TRBV10-3 and J is TRBJ2-2; 11 nucleotides agree with TRBD2. The CDR3 contains 16 residues. The V and J ends lost 6 bases and 5 bases, in that order; junction bases with no gene match: 8. From germline, CDR1 is ENHRY and CDR2 SYGVKD. In DNA form, the CDR3 reads TGTGCCATCAGCCCTAGCGGGGGGCCGAGGACCGGGGAGCTGTTTTTT. Encoded protein: CAISPSGGPRTGELFF.

The chain couples TRBV7-2 to TRBJ2-5; TRBD2 might be the D (5 bases). V was trimmed by 5 bases and J by 5 bases, leaving 18 bases between them. The germline gives CDR1 SGHTA, CDR2 FQGNSA. This CDR3 is built from 15 residues. The CDR3 DNA reads as TGTGCCAGCAGCGAGAGCGAGAGGGAGTGGGAGACCCAGTACTTC. Translated, it gives CASSESEREWETQYF.

This clonotype has at least ten counts. This sequence joins TRBV20-1 and TRBJ1-1, with TRBD1 matching 9 bases. The CDR3 totals 12 residues. V trimming: 5 bases; J trimming: 6 bases; junction bases outside the gene matches: 4. The germline V gene has CDR1 DFQATT and CDR2 SNEGSKA (reference sequence). The CDR3 region is CSAPDRGSEAFF. The CDR3 DNA follows: TGCAGTGCTCCGGACAGGGGATCTGAAGCTTTCTTT.

The rearrangement uses TRBV2 and TRBJ1-1, with unresolved D. The CDR3 totals 14 residues. Germline V gives CDR1 SNHLY, CDR2 FYNNEI. Trimming took 9 bases from V and 2 from J, leaving 16 bases between them. The CDR3: CASVLRVSNTEAFF. The CDR3 DNA sequence: TGTGCCAGTGTATTACGGGTATCTAACACTGAAGCTTTCTTT.

The sample holds many counts of this clonotype. The chain combines TRBV2 with TRBJ2-7; 11 nucleotides align to TRBD2. Trimming removed 7 bases from V and 4 bases from J; junction bases left unmatched: 6. Germline V gene sequence: CDR1 SNHLY, CDR2 FYNNEI. The CDR3 is 14 residues long. DNA of the CDR3: TGTGCCAGCATTACTAGCGGGGGCCCTTACGAGCAGTACTTC. Its protein product is CASITSGGPYEQYF.

Concerning this clonotype itself: With a much larger clone just one base away, this may be a read error. V gene TRBV4-1 combines with J gene TRBJ2-7; 10 nucleotides agree with TRBD2. The germline V gene encodes CDR1 MGHRA and CDR2 YSYEKL. Trimming cost V 0 bases and J 6 bases; bases outside gene matches: 11. The CDR3 spans 17 residues. Written as DNA, the CDR3 is TGCGCCAGCAGCCAAGAAGGCGTGACAGCGGGGGGGATCGAGCAGTACTTC. Translating gives CASSQEGVTAGGIEQYF.

This clonotype was seen ten or more times. The chain employs TRBV4-1 and TRBJ2-7; D might be TRBD2 (6 bases). V lost 2 bases and J 3 bases, leaving 11 bases between the germline ends. The CDR3 is 14 amino acids. Germline V gene lookup returns CDR1 MGHRA and CDR2 YSYEKL. The CDR3 DNA reads as TGCGCCAGCAGCCAAACCGGGACTGTCTACGAGCAGTACTTC. As protein: CASSQTGTVYEQYF.

This clonotype appeared many times. The CDR3: CATSSPGGTYNEQFF. The CDR3 DNA follows: TGTGCCACCAGCAGCCCCGGGGGGACCTACAATGAGCAGTTCTTC. The chain recombines TRBV15 with TRBJ2-1; 7 bases fit TRBD2. The CDR3 runs 15 residues. CDR1 is LNHNV and CDR2 is YYDKDF in the germline V gene (reference sequence). The V segment lost 3 bases and the J segment 2 bases; nucleotides outside the gene matches: 4.

This clonotype has a count of ten or more. The chain couples TRBV6-2 or TRBV6-3 to TRBJ2-3; D is unclear. Germline CDR1 MNHEY, CDR2 SVGEGT. This CDR3 spans 13 amino acids. V shed 5 bases and J shed 3 bases, with 9 bases lying between them. The CDR3 here is CASSQQATDTQYF. CDR3 nucleotides: TGTGCCAGCAGTCAGCAAGCTACAGATACGCAGTATTTT.

This clonotype was recorded many times. This chain joins TRBV6-2 or TRBV6-3 and TRBJ2-7, with 10 bases identical to TRBD2. After removal of 5 bases from V and 4 bases from J, the junction contained 5 bases not matched to a gene. Germline CDR1 is MNHEY and CDR2 is SVGEGT. The CDR3 has 14 amino acids. CDR3: CASSVAGGMYEQYF. CDR3 bases: TGTGCCAGCAGTGTAGCGGGGGGAATGTACGAGCAGTACTTC.

This clonotype has only a few counts. The J gene is TRBJ1-3, the V gene TRBV5-5; D unresolved. The CDR3 extends over 15 amino acids. With 0 bases removed from V and 0 bases from J, the gap between germline ends came to 7 bases. The germline V gene has CDR1 SGHKS and CDR2 YYEKEE (reference sequence). The CDR3 loop reads CASSLDTSSGNTIYF. The CDR3 nucleotides read TGTGCCAGCAGCTTGGACACGAGCTCTGGAAACACCATATATTTT.